This T cell receptor (beta chain) was documented in a study of blood T cell repertoires in COVID-19. Study-level background: COVID-19 samples from acute and convalescent phases originated in the United States, Italy and Spain. PBMCs, B-cell-depleted T cells, or T cells were the source of the cDNA or gDNA that made up the material.

In the study's own analysis: Reference gene primer amplification in the assay estimated nucleated cell counts. Measured with immunoSEQ multiplex PCR; TCRdb has only the in-frame clones, and not every one. From that table come the V and J calls and clone size; the DNA was used to work out D and trimming. Found here are 400,000 to 550,000 clones, about 85% of them singletons; the top ten hold approximately 2%. The cohort comprised adults aged about 18 to 100 years residing in about two dozen US areas. Germline lookup yields CDR1 MGHRA and CDR2 YSYEKL. J lost 0 bases, V lost 3 bases, and 13 bases had no gene match. The CDR3 length is 19 residues.

The chain joins TRBV4-1 to TRBJ2-1; 8 positions agree with TRBD1. The sequenced sample was PBMCs or T cells enriched from blood (not recorded which). The sequence came from a woman aged 18-29 years with acute COVID-19. Here the CDR3 reads CASSQTPTRTGSSYNEQFF. CDR3 bases: TGCGCCAGCAGCCAGACCCCGACTCGGACAGGGAGCTCCTACAATGAGCAGTTCTTC.